Detailed here is one T cell receptor (beta chain). This clone has only a few counts. There is no known antigen for this receptor. Per-base quality was not reported, and no clone a single base away is much larger than it. Collaborating institutions collected whole blood in K2EDTA tubes following their own protocols. For TCRbeta analysis, collaborator samples were shipped as frozen whole blood, as isolated PBMCs, or as DNA extracted from either sample type. TCRbeta CDR3 regions were amplified from genomic DNA using the immunoSEQ Assay, a bias-controlled multiplex PCR. The authors processed their data as follows. Within the assay, amplification of reference gene primers was used to estimate how many nucleated cells each sample contained. Sequence reads were collapsed and filtered to measure the absolute abundance of every unique TCRbeta CDR3 rearrangement. For each sample, productive Simpson clonality was calculated as the square root of Simpson's diversity index over productive rearrangements. The source is immuneACCESS, and TCRdb retained only in-frame sequences with V and J called. Part of the clones is not carried over; for the studies checked, unresolved V genes explain less than half of this, and the remainder is unexplained. That table furnishes V, J and clone size, whereas the DNA furnished D and trimming. The sample table lists around 100,000 clones, 85% of them with a count of one. The top ten constitute about 13% of the sample.

V is reduced by 1 base and J by 5 bases, leaving a spacing of 4 bases between them. The CDR3 runs 11 residues from the cysteine to the phenylalanine. The CDR3 DNA has 33 bases and is translated from base 1. As encoded in the germline V gene (reference sequence), CDR1 is SGHNT while CDR2 is YYREEE. The data originate from a study of blood T cell repertoires in COVID-19 (dated by TCRdb to the early 2020s). About the investigation overall: Collaborator samples came from the United States, Italy and Spain and covered acute and convalescent phases of COVID-19. The samples were drawn from the first 160 participants of the ongoing ImmuneRACE study and from 1,254 subjects provided by 6 global collaborators. The repertoires were released in a freely available public database meant as a resource for research on the immune response to SARS-CoV-2. Deeply sampled blood TCRbeta repertoires from subjects exposed to, actively infected with, or recovered from COVID-19 were included in the dataset. Where HLA class I and class II types were available, the types were taken from metadata supplied by the sample provider, not from assay-based typing. The material from the prospective study consisted of cDNA or gDNA derived from T cells, B-cell-depleted T cells, or PBMCs. Sample metadata almost always included a de-identified subject ID, COVID-19 status, age in years and sex. Study-wide findings and limitations: Clinical and demographic metadata were provided uncurated, with the amount varying by source and participant.

The sequenced material came from peripheral blood. This receptor chain uses TRBV5-4 and TRBJ2-7; no D gene is confidently identified. This clonotype was obtained from a human donor in a cohort sampled during active COVID-19. The nucleotide sequence reads as follows: TGTGCCAGCAGCTTGTATGACGAGCAGTACTTC. This sequence encodes CASSLYDEQYF.